This is a list of T cell receptor beta chains from one sample in a study of blood T cell repertoires in COVID-19. Repertoires were generated with immunoSEQ multiplex PCR, while TCRdb's copy carries only in-frame clones and drops some. The repertoire holds approximately 390,000 clones, with about 83% as singletons. The sample comprised PBMCs or T cells enriched from blood (not recorded which). These receptors were collected from a woman aged 50 to 65 who had recovered from COVID-19. CDR3s include the opening cysteine and the closing phenylalanine or tryptophan. The order of the fields is CDR3 protein, CDR3 DNA, clone size, CDR3 length, V gene, D gene, J gene. D genes are given only for firm matches. Size values are once, few and many counts, or a class for expanded clones, and some rows have none.

CDR3 protein: CASSLGAENSPLHF
CDR3 DNA: TGCGCCAGCAGCCTAGGAGCTGAGAATTCACCCCTCCACTTT
clone size: NA
CDR3 length: 14
V gene: TRBV5-1
D gene: NA
J gene: TRBJ1-6

CDR3 protein: CAWSVRVLAGDINTGELFF
CDR3 DNA: TGTGCCTGGAGTGTAAGGGTCCTAGCGGGGGACATTAACACCGGGGAGCTGTTTTTT
clone size: NA
CDR3 length: 19
V gene: TRBV30
D gene: TRBD2
J gene: TRBJ2-2

CDR3 protein: CASSYSGGSYGYTF
CDR3 DNA: TGTGCCAGCAGTTACTCGGGGGGAAGCTATGGCTACACCTTC
clone size: NA
CDR3 length: 14
V gene: TRBV6-5
D gene: NA
J gene: TRBJ1-2

CDR3 protein: CASSLGRTGHSPLHF
CDR3 DNA: TGTGCCAGCAGCTTAGGGCGCACAGGGCATTCACCCCTCCACTTT
clone size: NA
CDR3 length: 15
V gene: TRBV11-2
D gene: NA
J gene: TRBJ1-6

CDR3 protein: CASNPNRALNSPLHF
CDR3 DNA: TGTGCCAGTAACCCCAACAGGGCCCTTAATTCACCCCTCCACTTT
clone size: NA
CDR3 length: 15
V gene: TRBV19
D gene: NA
J gene: TRBJ1-6

CDR3 protein: CASSPGQGVLGGYTF
CDR3 DNA: TGTGCCAGCAGCCCAGGACAGGGTGTTTTAGGTGGCTACACCTTC
clone size: NA
CDR3 length: 15
V gene: TRBV11-2
D gene: TRBD1
J gene: TRBJ1-2

CDR3 protein: CASSIRDTHHYTDTQYF
CDR3 DNA: TGTGCCAGTAGTATCCGGGACACCCATCACTACACAGATACGCAGTATTTT
clone size: NA
CDR3 length: 17
V gene: TRBV19
D gene: NA
J gene: TRBJ2-3

CDR3 protein: CASRNRGTSTDTQYF
CDR3 DNA: TGTGCCAGCAGAAACAGGGGCACTAGCACAGATACGCAGTATTTT
clone size: NA
CDR3 length: 15
V gene: TRBV6-5
D gene: TRBD1
J gene: TRBJ2-3

CDR3 protein: CASRSGTSAFNEQFF
CDR3 DNA: TGTGCCAGCAGATCCGGGACTAGCGCGTTCAATGAGCAGTTCTTC
clone size: NA
CDR3 length: 15
V gene: TRBV2
D gene: TRBD2
J gene: TRBJ2-1

CDR3 protein: CASSPDLGTPEAFF
CDR3 DNA: TGTGCCAGCTCACCTGATCTAGGGACACCTGAAGCTTTCTTT
clone size: NA
CDR3 length: 14
V gene: TRBV18
D gene: NA
J gene: TRBJ1-1

CDR3 protein: CASSELPGTSLGETQYF
CDR3 DNA: TGTGCCAGCAGTGAATTACCGGGAACCAGTCTAGGAGAGACCCAGTACTTC
clone size: NA
CDR3 length: 17
V gene: TRBV28
D gene: NA
J gene: TRBJ2-5

CDR3 protein: CASSLAVNNEQFF
CDR3 DNA: TGCGCCAGCAGCCTAGCGGTTAACAATGAGCAGTTCTTC
clone size: NA
CDR3 length: 13
V gene: TRBV4-3
D gene: NA
J gene: TRBJ2-1

CDR3 protein: CASGPDSNSPLHF
CDR3 DNA: TGTGCCAGCGGCCCGGACTCCAATTCACCCCTCCACTTT
clone size: NA
CDR3 length: 13
V gene: TRBV25-1
D gene: NA
J gene: TRBJ1-6

CDR3 protein: CASSLDGGLGEKLFF
CDR3 DNA: TGCGCCAGCAGCTTGGATGGGGGCTTAGGTGAAAAACTGTTTTTT
clone size: NA
CDR3 length: 15
V gene: TRBV5-1
D gene: NA
J gene: TRBJ1-4

CDR3 protein: CASSPVERGSPLMNTEAFF
CDR3 DNA: TGTGCCAGCAGCCCAGTCGAAAGAGGTTCCCCACTAATGAACACTGAAGCTTTCTTT
clone size: once
CDR3 length: 19
V gene: TRBV11-2
D gene: NA
J gene: TRBJ1-1

CDR3 protein: CASSPKQVNTEAFF
CDR3 DNA: TGTGCCAGCAGTCCAAAACAGGTGAACACTGAAGCTTTCTTT
clone size: NA
CDR3 length: 14
V gene: TRBV7-9
D gene: NA
J gene: TRBJ1-1

CDR3 protein: CASKQGRPSDTQYF
CDR3 DNA: TGTGCCAGTAAGCAAGGCAGGCCCTCCGATACGCAGTATTTT
clone size: NA
CDR3 length: 14
V gene: TRBV19
D gene: NA
J gene: TRBJ2-3

CDR3 protein: CASSEAVQNYGYTF
CDR3 DNA: TGTGCCAGCAGTGAAGCGGTACAGAACTATGGCTACACCTTC
clone size: NA
CDR3 length: 14
V gene: TRBV2
D gene: NA
J gene: TRBJ1-2

CDR3 protein: CASSRLSNTEAFF
CDR3 DNA: TGTGCCAGCAGTAGACTCTCTAACACTGAAGCTTTCTTT
clone size: NA
CDR3 length: 13
V gene: TRBV6-4
D gene: NA
J gene: TRBJ1-1

CDR3 protein: CASSAQGDSYSNQPQHF
CDR3 DNA: TGTGCCAGCAGCGCCCAGGGGGATTCATATAGCAATCAGCCCCAGCATTTT
clone size: NA
CDR3 length: 17
V gene: TRBV5-6
D gene: TRBD1
J gene: TRBJ1-5

CDR3 protein: CASTSGGTDTQYF
CDR3 DNA: TGTGCCAGCACGTCGGGGGGCACAGATACGCAGTATTTT
clone size: NA
CDR3 length: 13
V gene: TRBV27
D gene: NA
J gene: TRBJ2-3

CDR3 protein: CATSSGGAGTDTQYF
CDR3 DNA: TGTGCCACCAGTAGCGGGGGGGCCGGCACAGATACGCAGTATTTT
clone size: NA
CDR3 length: 15
V gene: TRBV24-1
D gene: TRBD2
J gene: TRBJ2-3

CDR3 protein: CASSPGQFMNTEAFF
CDR3 DNA: TGCGCCAGCAGCCCAGGACAGTTCATGAACACTGAAGCTTTCTTT
clone size: NA
CDR3 length: 15
V gene: TRBV5-1
D gene: NA
J gene: TRBJ1-1

CDR3 protein: CASSDVGRGIQRQYF
CDR3 DNA: TGTGCCAGCAGTGATGTGGGACGGGGGATTCAGAGGCAGTATTTT
clone size: once
CDR3 length: 15
V gene: TRBV2
D gene: NA
J gene: TRBJ2-3

CDR3 protein: CASSQQGSGKNSPLHF
CDR3 DNA: TGTGCCAGCAGCCAACAGGGAAGTGGCAAAAATTCACCCCTCCACTTT
clone size: NA
CDR3 length: 16
V gene: TRBV7-2
D gene: NA
J gene: TRBJ1-6

CDR3 protein: CASSSAGTGVPMAFF
CDR3 DNA: TGTGCCAGCAGCAGCGCCGGGACAGGGGTTCCTATGGCTTTCTTT
clone size: NA
CDR3 length: 15
V gene: TRBV28
D gene: TRBD1
J gene: TRBJ1-1

CDR3 protein: CASSLEYRGWGNQPQHF
CDR3 DNA: TGTGCCAGCAGTTTAGAGTATAGGGGATGGGGCAATCAGCCCCAGCATTTT
clone size: NA
CDR3 length: 17
V gene: TRBV28
D gene: NA
J gene: TRBJ1-5

CDR3 protein: CASSSGAGLNTEAFF
CDR3 DNA: TGTGCCAGTAGCTCAGGGGCCGGTTTGAACACTGAAGCTTTCTTT
clone size: NA
CDR3 length: 15
V gene: TRBV6-5
D gene: NA
J gene: TRBJ1-1

CDR3 protein: CASSIVGLGEQFYNEQFF
CDR3 DNA: TGTGCCAGTAGTATAGTTGGGTTGGGAGAACAATTTTACAATGAGCAGTTCTTC
clone size: NA
CDR3 length: 18
V gene: TRBV19
D gene: NA
J gene: TRBJ2-1

CDR3 protein: CASTQVHGAFF
CDR3 DNA: TGTGCCAGCACACAGGTCCACGGAGCTTTCTTT
clone size: NA
CDR3 length: 11
V gene: TRBV2
D gene: NA
J gene: TRBJ1-1

CDR3 protein: CASSPLQGEGEKLFF
CDR3 DNA: TGTGCCAGCTCACCATTACAGGGGGAAGGCGAAAAACTGTTTTTT
clone size: once
CDR3 length: 15
V gene: TRBV18
D gene: TRBD1
J gene: TRBJ1-4

CDR3 protein: CASSSLAGGYNEQFF
CDR3 DNA: TGTGCCAGCAGCTCCTTAGCGGGGGGCTACAATGAGCAGTTCTTC
clone size: NA
CDR3 length: 15
V gene: TRBV11-2
D gene: TRBD2
J gene: TRBJ2-1

CDR3 protein: CASSKKWALLSYEQYF
CDR3 DNA: TGTGCCAGCAGCAAAAAGTGGGCCCTATTGTCCTACGAGCAGTACTTC
clone size: once
CDR3 length: 16
V gene: TRBV7-3
D gene: NA
J gene: TRBJ2-7

CDR3 protein: CASSRGGTSYNEQFF
CDR3 DNA: TGTGCCAGCAGCCGCGGGGGCACCTCCTACAATGAGCAGTTCTTC
clone size: NA
CDR3 length: 15
V gene: TRBV3-1/TRBV3-2
D gene: NA
J gene: TRBJ2-1

CDR3 protein: CASSPLRTSNEQFF
CDR3 DNA: TGTGCCAGTAGCCCACTTAGGACTAGCAATGAGCAGTTCTTC
clone size: NA
CDR3 length: 14
V gene: TRBV14
D gene: TRBD2
J gene: TRBJ2-1

CDR3 protein: CAWGQGVYYGYTF
CDR3 DNA: TGTGCCTGGGGGCAGGGGGTGTACTATGGCTACACCTTC
clone size: NA
CDR3 length: 13
V gene: TRBV30
D gene: TRBD1
J gene: TRBJ1-2

CDR3 protein: CASKGGTANTEAFF
CDR3 DNA: TGTGCCAGTAAGGGCGGGACAGCGAACACTGAAGCTTTCTTT
clone size: NA
CDR3 length: 14
V gene: TRBV19
D gene: TRBD1
J gene: TRBJ1-1

CDR3 protein: CASSFGFSGNEQFF
CDR3 DNA: TGTGCCAGCAGCTTTGGGTTCTCGGGCAATGAGCAGTTCTTC
clone size: once
CDR3 length: 14
V gene: TRBV7-9
D gene: NA
J gene: TRBJ2-1

CDR3 protein: CASSSTEYNEQFF
CDR3 DNA: TGTGCCAGCTCATCGACAGAGTACAATGAGCAGTTCTTC
clone size: few
CDR3 length: 13
V gene: TRBV18
D gene: NA
J gene: TRBJ2-1

CDR3 protein: CASSLRASGGAGELFF
CDR3 DNA: TGCGCCAGCAGCTTGAGAGCCAGCGGGGGGGCCGGGGAGCTGTTTTTT
clone size: NA
CDR3 length: 16
V gene: TRBV5-1
D gene: TRBD2
J gene: TRBJ2-2

CDR3 protein: CASNQAQVSNQPQHF
CDR3 DNA: TGTGCCAGCAACCAGGCCCAAGTTAGCAATCAGCCCCAGCATTTT
clone size: NA
CDR3 length: 15
V gene: TRBV6-6
D gene: NA
J gene: TRBJ1-5

CDR3 protein: CASSEVRGGNTIYF
CDR3 DNA: TGTGCCAGCAGTGAAGTCAGGGGTGGAAACACCATATATTTT
clone size: NA
CDR3 length: 14
V gene: TRBV2
D gene: NA
J gene: TRBJ1-3

CDR3 protein: CASSTPTGLYEKLFF
CDR3 DNA: TGTGCCAGCAGTACTCCGACAGGGCTCTACGAAAAACTGTTTTTT
clone size: NA
CDR3 length: 15
V gene: TRBV6-5
D gene: TRBD1
J gene: TRBJ1-4

CDR3 protein: CSVPLAFF
CDR3 DNA: TGCAGTGTCCCTCTAGCTTTCTTT
clone size: NA
CDR3 length: 8
V gene: TRBV20-1
D gene: NA
J gene: TRBJ1-1

CDR3 protein: CASSLGTGGGEQYF
CDR3 DNA: TGTGCCAGCAGCTTAGGGACAGGGGGCGGCGAGCAGTACTTC
clone size: NA
CDR3 length: 14
V gene: TRBV11-2
D gene: TRBD1
J gene: TRBJ2-7

CDR3 protein: CASSYPPGGLYEQYF
CDR3 DNA: TGTGCCAGCAGTTACCCTCCGGGAGGGCTGTACGAGCAGTACTTC
clone size: NA
CDR3 length: 15
V gene: TRBV6-2/TRBV6-3
D gene: TRBD2
J gene: TRBJ2-7

CDR3 protein: CASSDRGVWTF
CDR3 DNA: TGTGCCAGCAGTGACCGGGGGGTGTGGACCTTC
clone size: NA
CDR3 length: 11
V gene: TRBV6-4
D gene: NA
J gene: TRBJ1-2

CDR3 protein: CASSMVGGVNQPQHF
CDR3 DNA: TGTGCCAGTAGTATGGTTGGGGGCGTAAATCAGCCCCAGCATTTT
clone size: NA
CDR3 length: 15
V gene: TRBV19
D gene: NA
J gene: TRBJ1-5

CDR3 protein: CASSQNLRLAGTDTQYF
CDR3 DNA: TGTGCCAGCAGCCAAAATCTCCGACTAGCGGGGACAGATACGCAGTATTTT
clone size: NA
CDR3 length: 17
V gene: TRBV3-1/TRBV3-2
D gene: TRBD2
J gene: TRBJ2-3

CDR3 protein: CASSTGAGANYGYTF
CDR3 DNA: TGTGCCAGCAGTACCGGGGCAGGGGCTAACTATGGCTACACCTTC
clone size: NA
CDR3 length: 15
V gene: TRBV27
D gene: NA
J gene: TRBJ1-2

CDR3 protein: CASSLVAISTDTQYF
CDR3 DNA: TGTGCCAGCAGCTTAGTAGCGATTAGCACAGATACGCAGTATTTT
clone size: NA
CDR3 length: 15
V gene: TRBV11-2
D gene: NA
J gene: TRBJ2-3